The 7 T cell receptor beta chains given below trace back to one sample, sequenced in a study of cytomegalovirus exposure and HLA in healthy donors. Researchers ran the PCR with 60 Vbeta and 13 Jbeta primers. Assay used: immunoSEQ multiplex PCR; TCRdb lists only in-frame clones, some missing. The sample includes approximately 190,000 clones, over 65% seen only once; the top ten take approximately 2.4%. The specimen sequenced was PBMCs. These receptors came from a woman between 45 and 65 years old in good health and CMV-seropositive.

The chain uses TRBV2 and TRBJ2-2; 10 bases are a match to TRBD2. V lost 5 bases and J lost 4; bases outside the gene matches: 4. Germline loops: CDR1 SNHLY, CDR2 FYNNEI. The CDR3 spans 15 residues. As DNA, the CDR3 is TGTGCCAGCAGTAGCGGGGGGGCGAGCACCGGGGAGCTGTTTTTT. This gives the protein CASSSGGASTGELFF.

The V gene is TRBV6-5, the J gene TRBJ2-5; D possibly uses TRBD1 or TRBD2 (5 bases each). The J call is doubtful: the DNA matches TRBJ2-7 better. The germline V gene has CDR1 MNHEY and CDR2 SVGAGI. The CDR3 is 13 amino acids. CDR3 in DNA: TGTGCCAGCAGTTACTCGGGGGCCTACGAGCAGTACTTC. Its translation is CASSYSGAYEQYF.

The chain is built from TRBV28 and TRBJ1-5, with D perhaps TRBD1 (5 bases). Germline V gives CDR1 MDHEN, CDR2 SYDVKM. Trimming shortened V by 6 bases and J by 11 bases, and 14 bases separated the two germline ends. The CDR3 is 12 amino acids. CDR3 coding DNA: TGTGCCAGCAGCCTCAGGGTAAAGTCCCAGCATTTT. It specifies CASSLRVKSQHF.

This chain uses TRBV27 with TRBJ2-5, with 9 bases identical to TRBD2. CDR3 length: 17 amino acids. Germline CDR1 MNHEY, CDR2 SMNVEV (reference sequence). The V segment lost 0 bases and the J segment 5 bases; nucleotides outside the gene matches: 10. Here the CDR3 reads CASSLSPLAGYRETQYF. The CDR3 DNA reads as TGTGCCAGCAGTTTATCACCCCTAGCGGGGTACCGGGAGACCCAGTACTTC.

In its sample, this clone was seen once. This same CDR3 is encoded by further DNA sequences in the sample. The V gene is TRBV18, the J gene TRBJ1-1, with D possibly matching TRBD1 (5 bases). V shed 3 bases and J shed 1 base, with 9 bases lying between them. This CDR3 is 14 amino acids long. CDR1 KGHSH and CDR2 LQKENI come from the germline V gene. The CDR3 loop is CASSPGTGNTEAFF. The CDR3, as DNA: TGTGCCAGCTCACCGGGTACAGGGAACACTGAAGCTTTCTTT.

The chain combines TRBV7-3 with TRBJ1-2; possibly TRBD1 for D (5 bases). Germline loops: CDR1 SGHTA, CDR2 FQGTGA. V was shortened by 5 bases and J by 2 bases, with 12 bases between the two germline ends. The CDR3 extends over 14 amino acids. CDR3 amino acids: CASSPDGGNYGYTF. CDR3 sequence (DNA): TGTGCCAGCAGCCCAGACGGGGGGAACTATGGCTACACCTTC.

The chain has TRBV18 and TRBJ1-1; D ambiguous. This CDR3 is built from 13 residues. Trimming cost V 6 bases and J 1 base, with 9 bases left between them. The V gene's germline CDR1 is KGHSH and CDR2 LQKENI. The CDR3 region has the DNA TGTGCCAGCTCGCTAATAGAGAACACTGAAGCTTTCTTT. Amino acids: CASSLIENTEAFF.